Shown below are 26 T cell receptor beta chains from a single sample sequenced in a study of blood T cell repertoires in COVID-19 (dated by TCRdb to the early 2020s). Libraries were prepared through the immunoSEQ multiplex PCR assay. The immuneACCESS repertoire file appears here via TCRdb, limited to in-frame rearrangements. These files lack a portion of the clones; in checked studies, under half of the deficit traces to unresolved V genes, and the cause of the others is not known. The sample table contains approximately 60,000 clones; only one count was recorded for approximately 93% of them. The ten top clones hold 2.9% of the sample. Specimen: peripheral blood. These receptor sequences come from a man in his 70s with active COVID-19.

This clone was recorded a few times. V usage is TRBV5-6 and J usage is TRBJ1-6; D not certain. Germline CDR1 and CDR2: SGHDT and YYEEEE. V lost 4 bases and J 9 bases, leaving 14 bases between the germline ends. The CDR3 spans 14 residues. This chain's CDR3 is CASSPRGIISPLHF. The CDR3 region has the DNA TGTGCCAGCAGCCCCCGGGGTATCATTTCACCCCTCCACTTT.

The chain has TRBV7-2 and TRBJ2-1, with 8 positions matching TRBD2. Germline lookup yields CDR1 SGHTA and CDR2 FQGNSA. With V trimmed by 4 bases and J by 0 bases, 8 bases remained unmatched. The CDR3 sequence is 17 residues long. The CDR3 sequence is CASSWDGGGISYNEQFF. The CDR3 DNA reads TGTGCCAGCAGCTGGGACGGGGGGGGTATCTCCTACAATGAGCAGTTCTTC.

This clone was found a few times. The chain uses TRBV2 and TRBJ1-5, with D perhaps TRBD1 (5 bases). The V end lost 4 bases, the J end lost 4 bases, and 11 bases lay between the germline ends. The CDR3 extends over 14 amino acids. Germline loops: CDR1 SNHLY, CDR2 FYNNEI. CDR3 in DNA: TGTGCCAGCAGTGTAGCGGCAGGGAATCAGCCCCAGCATTTT. It specifies CASSVAAGNQPQHF.

The rearrangement joins TRBV5-1 to TRBJ1-2, with D perhaps TRBD1 (5 bases). This CDR3 contains 14 residues. The germline gives CDR1 SGHRS, CDR2 YFSETQ. V was clipped by 4 bases and J by 3 bases, with 13 bases between them. In DNA, the CDR3 is TGCGCCAGCAGCCCGGGGGGGGTGGACTATGGCTACACCTTC. Translation: CASSPGGVDYGYTF.

Here the CDR3 reads CASSYTFGTALIHEQFF. The CDR3 coding sequence is TGTGCCAGCAGCTACACATTCGGGACAGCCCTTATTCATGAGCAGTTCTTC. V gene TRBV11-3 combines with J gene TRBJ2-1, with 7 bases lining up with TRBD1. CDR3 length: 17 residues. Germline V gene lookup returns CDR1 SGHNT and CDR2 YENEEA. V lost 4 bases and J lost 8; bases outside the gene matches: 17.

The chain carries TRBV9 and TRBJ2-1; maybe TRBD2 (6 bases). The CDR3 length is 14 residues. V was clipped by 0 bases and J by 7 bases, with 11 bases between them. From germline, CDR1 is SGDLS and CDR2 YYNGEE. In DNA, the CDR3 is TGTGCCAGCAGCGTAGAGCTAGCGCCTAATGAGCAGTTCTTC. Protein product: CASSVELAPNEQFF. Full variable domain (remainder filled in from reference TRBV9 and TRBJ2-1): DSGVTQTPKHLITATGQRVTLRCSPRSGDLSVYWYQQSLDQGLQFLIQYYNGEERAKGNILERFSAQQFPDLHSELNLSSLELGDSALYFCASSVELAPNEQFFGPGTRLTVL.

This sequence joins TRBV7-2 and TRBJ2-3, with 11 bases that match TRBD2. The CDR3 has 17 residues. Germline V gene data show CDR1 as SGHTA and CDR2 as FQGNSA. The trim removed 1 base at V and 1 base at J, leaving 4 bases unmatched. Here the CDR3 reads CASSLELTSGGTDTQYF. The DNA for the CDR3 is TGTGCCAGCAGCTTAGAGTTGACTAGCGGGGGCACAGATACGCAGTATTTT.

The rearrangement joins TRBV6-4 to TRBJ1-2, with a possible D match to TRBD1 (5 bases). CDR3 length: 15 residues. The germline CDR1 and CDR2 sequences are MRHNA and SNTAGT. Between the trimmed V and J ends, which lost 6 bases and 4 bases, there was a span of 18 bases. As DNA, the CDR3 is TGTGCCAGCAGCGCTCGTGGGGGGGGTCTCTATGGCTACACCTTC. Encoded protein: CASSARGGGLYGYTF.

V usage is TRBV5-1 and J usage is TRBJ2-1; D perhaps matches TRBD2 (6 bases). Trimming pared 9 bases from V and 7 bases from J, leaving 20 bases between. Germline CDR1 reads SGHRS; CDR2 reads YFSETQ. The CDR3 runs to 14 residues. The CDR3 reads CATKLGGTLNEQFF. The DNA of the CDR3 is TGCGCCACCAAGCTCGGGGGAACGTTGAATGAGCAGTTCTTC.

The chain has TRBV5-4 and TRBJ2-3; D may be TRBD2 (5 bases). The CDR3 consists of 16 residues. Deletions cut 3 bases from V and 0 bases from J, with 14 bases between. Germline V gene sequence: CDR1 SGHNT, CDR2 YYREEE (reference sequence). This CDR3 is CASSSRIATSTDTQYF. The CDR3 DNA reads as TGTGCCAGCAGCTCAAGGATAGCGACTAGCACAGATACGCAGTATTTT.

The rearrangement links TRBV7-8 to TRBJ1-2; 7 nucleotides match TRBD1. Per germline, CDR1 SGHVS and CDR2 FQNEAQ. This CDR3 spans 13 amino acids. Losses at the gene ends were 5 bases for V and 5 bases for J; bases not matched to a gene: 5. This CDR3 is CASSAGQFYGYTF. The CDR3, as DNA: TGTGCCAGCAGCGCGGGACAGTTTTATGGCTACACCTTC.

This clone appeared a single time. This rearrangement joins TRBV27 to TRBJ1-4, with 8 positions matching TRBD1. The V segment lost 6 bases and the J segment 5 bases; nucleotides outside the gene matches: 11. Germline V lookup: CDR1 MNHEY, CDR2 SMNVEV (reference sequence). The CDR3 sequence is 16 residues long. For the CDR3, the DNA is TGTGCCAGCAGGCGGGACCAGGGGGCCTCGAATGAAAAACTGTTTTTT. Its protein product is CASRRDQGASNEKLFF.

V usage is TRBV6-5 and J usage is TRBJ1-5, with TRBD1 matching over 10 bases. V lost 6 bases and J lost 4; bases outside the gene matches: 6. Looked up from germline, CDR1 is MNHEY and CDR2 is SVGAGI. CDR3 length equals 15 residues. Here the CDR3 reads CASSPGTGENQPQHF. The CDR3 nucleotides are TGTGCCAGCAGCCCCGGGACAGGGGAGAATCAGCCCCAGCATTTT.

V is TRBV5-4 and J is TRBJ2-1, with TRBD2 matching over 7 bases. Germline trimming cut 0 bases from V and 3 bases from J; bases unmatched to any gene: 3. Germline V CDR1 and CDR2: SGHNT, YYREEE (reference sequence). The CDR3 spans 15 residues. CDR3 DNA sequence: TGTGCCAGCAGCTTGGGGACTAGTCACTACAATGAGCAGTTCTTC. This sequence encodes CASSLGTSHYNEQFF.

The chain uses TRBV28 and TRBJ1-6; 8 bases are shared with TRBD1. V lost 2 bases, J lost 3 bases, and 18 bases stayed unmatched. The germline gives CDR1 MDHEN, CDR2 SYDVKM. The CDR3 is 21 residues long. The CDR3 here is CASSLGFGDRSSPYYNSPLHF. CDR3 DNA sequence: TGTGCCAGCAGTTTAGGCTTTGGGGACAGGAGTTCCCCCTACTATAATTCACCCCTCCACTTT.

The V call is TRBV5-1, the J call TRBJ2-2; D is unclear. Trimming removed 4 bases at V and 2 bases at J, with 12 bases between. Germline CDR1 is SGHRS and CDR2 is YFSETQ. This CDR3 spans 15 amino acids. DNA for the CDR3: TGCGCCAGCAGCGATGACACCCCTAACACCGGGGAGCTGTTTTTT. Translation gives CASSDDTPNTGELFF.

The V and J genes are TRBV28 and TRBJ2-2, with TRBD2 identical over 11 bases. Unmatched junction bases numbered 3, after V lost 5 bases and J lost 4 bases. Germline assignment: CDR1 MDHEN and CDR2 SYDVKM. This CDR3 contains 15 residues. For the CDR3, the DNA is TGTGCCAGCAGTCCAGGACTAGCGGGCACCGGGGAGCTGTTTTTT. Protein sequence: CASSPGLAGTGELFF.

The V gene is TRBV9, the J gene TRBJ2-1; 9 bases map to TRBD2. Germline V lookup: CDR1 SGDLS, CDR2 YYNGEE. The CDR3 is made up of 16 amino acids. Losses at the gene ends were 0 bases for V and 7 bases for J; bases not matched to a gene: 8. In DNA form, the CDR3 reads TGTGCCAGCAGCGTAGATCGCGGGGGGGCACGGAATGAGCAGTTCTTC. It encodes CASSVDRGGARNEQFF.

The rearrangement joins TRBV9 to TRBJ2-3; 10 bases align to TRBD2. CDR3 length equals 16 residues. The junction had 4 bases not matched to a gene; V was cut back by 0 bases and J by 3 bases. The germline V gene has CDR1 SGDLS and CDR2 YYNGEE. CDR3: CASSVVASGGTDTQYF. CDR3 coding DNA: TGTGCCAGCAGCGTAGTGGCTAGCGGGGGAACAGATACGCAGTATTTT. Supplemented by reference TRBV9 and TRBJ2-3, the full variable domain reads DSGVTQTPKHLITATGQRVTLRCSPRSGDLSVYWYQQSLDQGLQFLIQYYNGEERAKGNILERFSAQQFPDLHSELNLSSLELGDSALYFCASSVVASGGTDTQYFGPGTRLTVL.

This rearrangement joins TRBV6-1 to TRBJ2-3; D perhaps matches TRBD1 (5 bases). The V and J ends lost 2 bases and 1 base respectively, with 7 bases between them. The CDR3 covers 14 residues. Per germline, CDR1 MNHNS and CDR2 SASEGT. The CDR3 here is CASSETRGTDTQYF. Here the CDR3 DNA reads TGTGCCAGCAGTGAAACCAGGGGCACAGATACGCAGTATTTT.

The V and J genes are TRBV6-2 or TRBV6-3 and TRBJ2-5; 9 bases are a match to TRBD1. The ends lost 2 bases at V and 5 bases at J; junction bases unmatched: 9. CDR1 is MNHEY and CDR2 is SVGEGT in the germline V gene. CDR3 size: 16 residues. The CDR3 loop reads CASSYTDRGFEETQYF. The CDR3 DNA reads TGTGCCAGCAGTTACACAGACAGGGGGTTCGAGGAGACCCAGTACTTC.

The rearrangement links TRBV3-1 (or the pseudogene TRBV3-2) to TRBJ2-2; 7 bases agree with TRBD2. CDR1 and CDR2 from the germline V gene are LGHDT and YNNKEL (reference sequence). Trimming cost V 5 bases and J 6 bases; bases outside gene matches: 6. This CDR3 is 14 amino acids long. The CDR3 sequence is CASSLARGSGELFF. DNA of the CDR3: TGTGCCAGCAGCTTAGCGCGGGGGTCCGGGGAGCTGTTTTTT.

This clone came up a few times. The chain links TRBV9 to TRBJ2-3, with TRBD1 matching 7 bases. Per the germline V gene, CDR1 is SGDLS and CDR2 is YYNGEE. The CDR3 totals 15 residues. Unmatched junction bases numbered 7, after V lost 1 base and J lost 5 bases. CDR3 nucleotides: TGTGCCAGCAGCGTAAGTCTAGGGGGCGAAGATACGCAGTATTTT. Protein sequence: CASSVSLGGEDTQYF.

The genes are TRBV10-3 and TRBJ2-3, with TRBD1 identical over 7 bases. With 2 bases clipped from V and 5 bases from J, the junction kept 10 bases outside the gene matches. This CDR3 contains 16 residues. Per germline, CDR1 ENHRY and CDR2 SYGVKD. The chain's CDR3 is CAISEPQGRGVDTQYF. In DNA, the CDR3 is TGTGCCATCAGTGAGCCACAGGGGCGCGGCGTAGATACGCAGTATTTT.

The chain joins TRBV3-1 (or the pseudogene TRBV3-2) to TRBJ2-4, with 10 bases fitting TRBD2. Trimming removed 5 bases from V and 1 base from J; junction bases left unmatched: 5. The CDR3 loop spans 16 amino acids. Per germline, CDR1 LGHDT and CDR2 YNNKEL (reference sequence). In DNA form, the CDR3 reads TGTGCCAGCAGCACCCATAGCGGGGGGGCCAAAAACATTCAGTACTTC. This codes for CASSTHSGGAKNIQYF.

The V gene is TRBV12-5, the J gene TRBJ2-1; D unresolved. Germline V gene lookup returns CDR1 LGHNT and CDR2 FRNRAP. Trimming left V 1 base short and J 10 bases short, with 11 bases between. CDR3 size: 13 residues. The CDR3 sequence: CASGLAPRVEQFF. The CDR3 DNA is TGTGCTAGTGGTTTGGCCCCACGGGTGGAGCAGTTCTTC.